The 20 T cell receptor beta chains presented below share a single source sample, sequenced in a study of blood T cell repertoires in COVID-19. TCRdb's copy holds only in-frame clones and misses some; the assay was immunoSEQ multiplex PCR. The data contain roughly 180,000 clones, 85% to 90% of them singletons. Sequencing was done on a sample of peripheral blood. These receptors all come from a woman between 55 and 75 years old with acute or convalescent COVID-19.

The chain uses TRBV28 and TRBJ1-3; D might be TRBD1 (6 bases). Germline CDR1 reads MDHEN; CDR2 reads SYDVKM. V was shortened by 7 bases and J by 4 bases, with 17 bases between the two germline ends. This CDR3 comprises 15 residues. The CDR3 coding sequence is TGTGCCAGCAACTCTGGGGGGGCGGAAGGAAACACCATATATTTT. Protein product: CASNSGGAEGNTIYF.

The J gene is TRBJ2-3, the V gene TRBV11-2; 9 bases line up with TRBD2. CDR1 and CDR2 (germline): SGHAT, FQNNGV. The CDR3 runs to 17 residues. The V and J ends lost 3 bases and 4 bases, in that order; junction bases with no gene match: 11. CDR3 coding DNA: TGTGCCAGCAGCTTCCAGGGGGTAGCGGGAGTATCAGATACGCAGTATTTT. It translates to CASSFQGVAGVSDTQYF.

This clone appeared a single time. V usage is TRBV3-1 (or the pseudogene TRBV3-2) and J usage is TRBJ1-1, with D possibly TRBD1 on 5 matching bases. Germline V gene data show CDR1 as LGHDT and CDR2 as YNNKEL (reference sequence). Trimming removed 11 bases from V and 0 bases from J, with 13 bases in between. This CDR3 is built from 13 residues. The chain's CDR3 is CASSKGLNTEAFF. As DNA, the CDR3 is TGTGCCTCCTCAAAGGGGTTGAACACTGAAGCTTTCTTT.

The chain recombines TRBV7-9 with TRBJ1-2; D is unresolved. CDR3 length: 12 residues. Looked up from germline, CDR1 is SEHNR and CDR2 is FQNEAQ (reference sequence). V was cut by 5 bases and J by 8 bases, with 12 bases left in between. DNA for the CDR3: TGTGCCAGCAGCCGTCCCTCGGGGGGCTACACCTTC. Its translation: CASSRPSGGYTF.

The chain uses TRBV5-1 and TRBJ2-7, with a possible D match to TRBD1 (6 bases). CDR1 is SGHRS and CDR2 is YFSETQ in the germline V gene. Trimming took off 0 bases at V and 1 base at J, with 8 bases between the two ends. The length of the CDR3 is 14 residues. The CDR3 sequence: CASSLAGTSYEQYF. CDR3 in DNA: TGCGCCAGCAGCTTGGCCGGGACATCCTACGAGCAGTACTTC.

The V gene is TRBV28, the J gene TRBJ1-2; D gene unclear. Germline-derived CDR1 and CDR2 are MDHEN and SYDVKM. The CDR3 loop spans 11 amino acids. V was shortened by 6 bases and J by 2 bases, with 4 bases between the two germline ends. The CDR3 bases are TGTGCCAGCAGGGAGAACTATGGCTACACCTTC. This codes for CASRENYGYTF.

The V and J genes are TRBV5-6 and TRBJ1-1, with 7 nucleotides matching TRBD1. The V segment lost 4 bases and the J segment 3 bases; nucleotides outside the gene matches: 6. Looked up from germline, CDR1 is SGHDT and CDR2 is YYEEEE. The CDR3 sequence is 14 residues long. The CDR3 loop reads CASSLGQSYTEAFF. The CDR3 DNA follows: TGTGCCAGCAGCCTGGGACAGAGTTACACTGAAGCTTTCTTT.

V is TRBV5-4 and J is TRBJ1-1, with D maybe TRBD1 (5 bases). V was cut by 4 bases and J by 1 base, with 8 bases left in between. There are 13 residues in the CDR3. Germline V gene data show CDR1 as SGHNT and CDR2 as YYREEE (reference sequence). CDR3 amino acids: CASSETANTEAFF. In nucleotides, the CDR3 is TGTGCCAGCAGCGAGACAGCGAACACTGAAGCTTTCTTT.

CDR3 loop: CARLDYSGNTIYF. The CDR3 DNA sequence: TGTGCCAGGCTGGACTACTCTGGAAACACCATATATTTT. This chain joins TRBV2 and TRBJ1-3; no clear D gene. V lost 9 bases and J 0 bases, leaving 9 bases between the germline ends. The germline V gene has CDR1 SNHLY and CDR2 FYNNEI. This CDR3 is built from 13 residues.

The J gene is TRBJ2-5, the V gene TRBV27; D perhaps matches TRBD2 (5 bases). Germline V gene data show CDR1 as MNHEY and CDR2 as SMNVEV (reference sequence). The CDR3 sequence is 13 residues long. With 6 bases removed from V and 5 bases from J, the gap between germline ends came to 13 bases. Here the CDR3 DNA reads TGTGCCAGCAGAAACACTAGTCCGGAGACCCAGTACTTC. Its translation is CASRNTSPETQYF.

V is TRBV7-9 and J is TRBJ1-1; TRBD1 agrees at 7 bases. The germline V gene has CDR1 SEHNR and CDR2 FQNEAQ (reference sequence). The CDR3 runs to 12 residues. Trimming took 2 bases from V and 8 from J; bases not matched to a gene: 2. DNA of the CDR3: TGTGCCAGCAGCTTAAGAGGGGGCGAAGCTTTCTTT. Translating it yields CASSLRGGEAFF.

This clone was seen only a few times. The chain links TRBV2 to TRBJ2-3, with D possibly TRBD1 on 5 matching bases. The CDR3 has 12 amino acids. CDR1 SNHLY and CDR2 FYNNEI come from the germline V gene. The ends were cut back, 6 bases at V and 6 bases at J, with 10 bases in the middle. This chain's CDR3 is CASRAGWDTQYF. In DNA, the CDR3 is TGTGCCAGCAGGGCAGGGTGGGATACGCAGTATTTT.

The chain links TRBV6-2 or TRBV6-3 to TRBJ1-6; 8 nucleotides agree with TRBD1. Germline V gene sequence: CDR1 MNHEY, CDR2 SVGEGT. Germline trimming cut 6 bases from V and 5 bases from J; bases unmatched to any gene: 6. This CDR3 region has 15 residues. The CDR3 DNA reads as TGTGCCAGCAGCAGGGGGCGCGGGGATAATTCACCCCTCCACTTT. Its protein is CASSRGRGDNSPLHF.

The chain employs TRBV7-2 and TRBJ2-2; TRBD2 agrees at 7 bases. There are 14 residues in the CDR3. The trim removed 7 bases at V and 11 bases at J, leaving 13 bases unmatched. The germline V gene has CDR1 SGHTA and CDR2 FQGNSA. In DNA form, the CDR3 reads TGTGCCAGCAACAAGGGGCGGGAGAAGTTTGAGCTGTTTTTT. It is translated as CASNKGREKFELFF.

This clone has just one count. The V gene is TRBV14, the J gene TRBJ1-1; D uncertain. The length of the CDR3 is 13 residues. Trimming took off 0 bases at V and 11 bases at J, with 13 bases between the two ends. Looked up from germline, CDR1 is SGHDN and CDR2 is FVKESK. CDR3 protein: CASSQEVMGAAFF. CDR3 nucleotides: TGTGCCAGCAGCCAAGAGGTAATGGGAGCGGCTTTCTTT.

Ten or more counts support this clone. The rearrangement joins TRBV11-2 to TRBJ1-5, with a weak D call TRBD1 (6 bases). The germline V gene has CDR1 SGHAT and CDR2 FQNNGV. The ends were cut back, 5 bases at V and 3 bases at J, with 23 bases in the middle. This CDR3 spans 18 amino acids. CDR3 sequence reads: CASSTRGRGGGDNQPQHF. The CDR3 coding sequence is TGTGCCAGCAGCACCCGCGGGAGGGGAGGGGGTGACAATCAGCCCCAGCATTTT.

This clone was picked up a small number of times. Its ends do not fully match the called genes, so a read error is possible. The V and J genes are TRBV10-3 and TRBJ2-2; maybe TRBD2 (5 bases). Germline CDR1 is ENHRY and CDR2 is SYGVKD. The CDR3 length is 14 residues. The CDR3 DNA sequence: TGTGTCATCAGGACGGACTCGGTCACCGGGGAGCTGTTTTTT. This codes for CVIRTDSVTGELFF.

A remark on this clone: This sample also contains other DNA sequences that code for the same CDR3. The chain is built from TRBV5-1 and TRBJ1-1, with D unclear. The germline gives CDR1 SGHRS, CDR2 YFSETQ. V was pared by 0 bases and J by 5 bases, with 11 bases between. The length of the CDR3 is 14 residues. DNA of the CDR3: TGCGCCAGCAGCTTGGGCGGTGGTGGGACTGAAGCTTTCTTT. Protein sequence: CASSLGGGGTEAFF.

This rearrangement joins TRBV11-3 to TRBJ2-4; the D gene is possibly TRBD2 (5 bases). Germline lookup yields CDR1 SGHNT and CDR2 YENEEA. CDR3 size: 14 residues. V lost 3 bases and J 9 bases, leaving 15 bases between the germline ends. The CDR3 sequence: CASSLRGMDSIQYF. DNA of the CDR3: TGTGCCAGCAGCTTGAGAGGGATGGACTCCATTCAGTACTTC. Drawing the rest from reference TRBV11-3 and TRBJ2-4, the complete variable domain is EAGVVQSPRYKIIEKKQPVAFWCNPISGHNTLYWYLQNLGQGPELLIRYENEEAVDDSQLPKDRFSAERLKGVDSTLKIQPAELGDSAVYLCASSLRGMDSIQYFGAGTRLSVL.

This chain uses TRBV7-9 with TRBJ1-2; possible D gene TRBD1, 5 bases. The germline CDR1 and CDR2 sequences are SEHNR and FQNEAQ (reference sequence). V dropped 4 bases and J dropped 6 bases, with 12 bases sitting between them. The CDR3 extends over 13 amino acids. The CDR3 DNA reads TGTGCCAGCAGCTCTCGGTGGGGGGATGGCTACACCTTC. Translated, it gives CASSSRWGDGYTF.